This is a list of T cell receptor beta chains from one sample in a study of post-analysis software for immune sequencing data. One entry per CDR3 protein results from TCRdb running MiXCR on the PCR reads. The data show roughly 620,000 distinct CDR3 sequences, 44% seen once. Sequences were obtained from blood. The receptors derive from a girl aged 5-17 years with multiple sclerosis. The CDR3 runs from the conserved cysteine through the conserved F or W. The order of the fields is clone size, J gene, D gene, V gene, CDR3 protein, CDR3 DNA. D genes are given only for firm matches. Size tells how often a clone was seen (once, few, many) or the class of an expanded clone, and some rows leave it out.

clone size: few
J gene: TRBJ2-1
D gene: TRBD2
V gene: TRBV6-5
CDR3 protein: CASRFGLDNNEQFF
CDR3 DNA: TGTGCCAGCCGATTCGGACTAGACAACAATGAGCAGTTCTTC

clone size: few
J gene: TRBJ2-6
D gene: TRBD1
V gene: TRBV4-1
CDR3 protein: CASSQDYGRGSSGANVLTF
CDR3 DNA: TGCGCCAGCAGCCAAGATTACGGCAGGGGGTCATCTGGGGCCAACGTCCTGACTTTC

clone size: NA
J gene: TRBJ1-1
D gene: NA
V gene: TRBV11-2
CDR3 protein: CASSKTNHAAFF
CDR3 DNA: TGTGCCAGCAGCAAAACGAATCACGCGGCTTTCTTT

clone size: NA
J gene: TRBJ1-1
D gene: NA
V gene: TRBV6-1
CDR3 protein: CASSEFFAFF
CDR3 DNA: TGTGCCAGCAGCGAATTCTTTGCTTTCTTT

clone size: NA
J gene: TRBJ2-5
D gene: NA
V gene: TRBV5-1
CDR3 protein: CASSLAPARETQYF
CDR3 DNA: TGCGCCAGCAGCTTGGCGCCCGCTCGAGAGACCCAGTACTTC

clone size: NA
J gene: TRBJ1-6
D gene: TRBD1
V gene: TRBV28
CDR3 protein: CASTQTGALSPLHF
CDR3 DNA: TGTGCCAGCACTCAGACAGGGGCCCTTTCACCCCTCCACTTT

clone size: NA
J gene: TRBJ2-7
D gene: NA
V gene: TRBV7-2
CDR3 protein: CASSSQMAWEQYF
CDR3 DNA: TGTGCCAGCAGCTCCCAGATGGCGTGGGAGCAGTACTTC

clone size: NA
J gene: TRBJ1-6
D gene: NA
V gene: TRBV11-3
CDR3 protein: CASSFPGVYNSPLHF
CDR3 DNA: TGTGCCAGCAGCTTCCCGGGGGTCTATAATTCACCCCTCCACTTT

clone size: NA
J gene: TRBJ1-1
D gene: NA
V gene: TRBV6-5
CDR3 protein: CASLKRERGEAFF
CDR3 DNA: TGTGCCAGCCTCAAAAGGGAAAGGGGTGAAGCTTTCTTT

clone size: NA
J gene: TRBJ1-1
D gene: NA
V gene: TRBV7-2
CDR3 protein: CASSLPGSMNTEAFF
CDR3 DNA: TGTGCCAGCAGCTTACCCGGGTCGATGAACACTGAAGCTTTCTTT

clone size: NA
J gene: TRBJ2-2
D gene: TRBD2
V gene: TRBV5-1
CDR3 protein: CASSETSGGYTGELFF
CDR3 DNA: TGCGCCAGCAGCGAGACTAGCGGGGGTTACACCGGGGAGCTGTTTTTT

clone size: NA
J gene: TRBJ2-7
D gene: TRBD2
V gene: TRBV20-1
CDR3 protein: CSASLAGVGEQYF
CDR3 DNA: TGCAGTGCTAGCCTAGCGGGAGTGGGCGAGCAGTACTTC

clone size: NA
J gene: TRBJ2-1
D gene: NA
V gene: TRBV7-2
CDR3 protein: CASSSTEGEQFF
CDR3 DNA: TGTGCCAGCAGCTCAACGGAGGGTGAGCAGTTCTTC

clone size: NA
J gene: TRBJ2-3
D gene: TRBD1
V gene: TRBV12-5
CDR3 protein: CASGGSAQGNADTQYF
CDR3 DNA: TGTGCTAGTGGCGGATCAGCACAGGGGAACGCAGATACGCAGTATTTT

clone size: few
J gene: TRBJ2-7
D gene: TRBD2
V gene: TRBV20-1
CDR3 protein: CSASRPGTNYEQYF
CDR3 DNA: TGCAGTGCCAGCAGGCCAGGGACTAACTACGAGCAGTACTTC

clone size: few
J gene: TRBJ2-7
D gene: TRBD2
V gene: TRBV29-1
CDR3 protein: CSVERASGRYEQYF
CDR3 DNA: TGCAGCGTTGAAAGGGCTAGCGGGAGGTACGAGCAGTACTTC

clone size: few
J gene: TRBJ2-7
D gene: NA
V gene: TRBV6-6
CDR3 protein: CASSYEQGSYEQYF
CDR3 DNA: TGTGCCAGCAGTTACGAACAGGGCTCCTACGAGCAGTACTTC

clone size: NA
J gene: TRBJ1-4
D gene: NA
V gene: TRBV30
CDR3 protein: CAWGVMEGEKLFF
CDR3 DNA: TGTGCCTGGGGAGTTATGGAAGGTGAAAAACTGTTTTTT

clone size: NA
J gene: TRBJ2-5
D gene: TRBD2
V gene: TRBV12-3/TRBV12-4
CDR3 protein: CASRAGLALRETQYF
CDR3 DNA: TGTGCCAGCAGGGCGGGACTAGCCCTCCGGGAGACCCAGTACTTC

clone size: many
J gene: TRBJ2-1
D gene: TRBD2
V gene: TRBV7-2
CDR3 protein: CASSPGTSVDEQFF
CDR3 DNA: TGTGCCAGCAGCCCGGGGACTAGCGTAGATGAGCAGTTCTTC

clone size: NA
J gene: TRBJ2-7
D gene: TRBD1
V gene: TRBV29-1
CDR3 protein: CSVDLWTGLSYEQYF
CDR3 DNA: TGCAGCGTTGACCTTTGGACAGGTCTTTCCTACGAGCAGTACTTC

clone size: NA
J gene: TRBJ2-3
D gene: NA
V gene: TRBV29-1
CDR3 protein: CSSEKTGSLADTQYF
CDR3 DNA: TGCAGCTCCGAAAAGACCGGGTCCCTAGCAGATACGCAGTATTTT

clone size: NA
J gene: TRBJ1-1
D gene: TRBD1
V gene: TRBV7-2
CDR3 protein: CASSYRGSMNTEAFF
CDR3 DNA: TGTGCCAGCAGCTACAGGGGATCTATGAACACTGAAGCTTTCTTT

clone size: NA
J gene: TRBJ1-3
D gene: NA
V gene: TRBV29-1
CDR3 protein: CSFKGSGNTIYF
CDR3 DNA: TGCAGCTTTAAGGGGAGTGGAAACACCATATATTTT

clone size: NA
J gene: TRBJ2-2
D gene: NA
V gene: TRBV7-2
CDR3 protein: CASSRYTGELFF
CDR3 DNA: TGTGCCAGCAGCCGATACACCGGGGAGCTGTTTTTT

clone size: NA
J gene: TRBJ1-5
D gene: NA
V gene: TRBV30
CDR3 protein: CAWSPTGDQPQHF
CDR3 DNA: TGTGCCTGGAGTCCCACAGGTGACCAGCCCCAGCATTTT

clone size: few
J gene: TRBJ2-2
D gene: NA
V gene: TRBV7-9
CDR3 protein: CASRENTGELFF
CDR3 DNA: TGTGCCAGCAGGGAAAACACCGGGGAGCTGTTTTTT

clone size: NA
J gene: TRBJ2-3
D gene: NA
V gene: TRBV20-1
CDR3 protein: CSVTTSTDTQYF
CDR3 DNA: TGCAGTGTCACTACTAGCACAGATACGCAGTATTTT

clone size: NA
J gene: TRBJ2-7
D gene: NA
V gene: TRBV6-5
CDR3 protein: CASRSGGATHEQYF
CDR3 DNA: TGTGCCAGCAGGAGTGGAGGGGCAACCCACGAGCAGTACTTC

clone size: NA
J gene: TRBJ1-1
D gene: NA
V gene: TRBV3-1
CDR3 protein: CASSHRARNTEAFF
CDR3 DNA: TGTGCCAGCAGCCACAGGGCGCGGAACACTGAAGCTTTCTTT

clone size: NA
J gene: TRBJ2-7
D gene: TRBD2
V gene: TRBV29-1
CDR3 protein: CSVGRTSGRYEQYF
CDR3 DNA: TGCAGCGTTGGCCGGACTAGCGGGCGCTACGAGCAGTACTTC

clone size: once
J gene: TRBJ1-1
D gene: NA
V gene: TRBV12-3/TRBV12-4
CDR3 protein: CASSFGGEITEAFF
CDR3 DNA: TGTGCCAGCAGTTTCGGGGGAGAAATCACTGAAGCTTTCTTT

clone size: NA
J gene: TRBJ1-4
D gene: TRBD1
V gene: TRBV2
CDR3 protein: CASSDQGAEKLFF
CDR3 DNA: TGTGCCAGCAGTGATCAGGGGGCTGAAAAACTGTTTTTT

clone size: NA
J gene: TRBJ2-6
D gene: NA
V gene: TRBV7-9
CDR3 protein: CASSLYAPGANVLTF
CDR3 DNA: TGTGCCAGCAGCTTATACGCCCCTGGGGCCAACGTCCTGACTTTC

clone size: NA
J gene: TRBJ2-1
D gene: TRBD1
V gene: TRBV3-1
CDR3 protein: CASRHIDGQGAGETQFF
CDR3 DNA: TGTGCCAGCAGACACATCGACGGACAGGGGGCGGGAGAGACCCAGTTCTTC

clone size: NA
J gene: TRBJ1-1
D gene: NA
V gene: TRBV12-3/TRBV12-4
CDR3 protein: CASSLNRVSNTEAFF
CDR3 DNA: TGTGCCAGCAGTTTAAATCGGGTCAGTAACACTGAAGCTTTCTTT

clone size: NA
J gene: TRBJ1-4
D gene: NA
V gene: TRBV20-1
CDR3 protein: CSARYGPKLEKLFF
CDR3 DNA: TGCAGTGCTAGATACGGCCCAAAGCTTGAAAAACTGTTTTTT

clone size: few
J gene: TRBJ1-5
D gene: NA
V gene: TRBV6-5
CDR3 protein: CASGLVSDQPQHF
CDR3 DNA: TGTGCCAGCGGACTAGTTTCAGATCAGCCCCAGCATTTT

clone size: NA
J gene: TRBJ2-5
D gene: TRBD2
V gene: TRBV20-1
CDR3 protein: CSARVRGLAGGPQETQYF
CDR3 DNA: TGCAGTGCTAGAGTAAGGGGACTAGCGGGAGGTCCCCAAGAGACCCAGTACTTC

clone size: NA
J gene: TRBJ1-1
D gene: TRBD1
V gene: TRBV6-5
CDR3 protein: CASSWDRGDTEAFF
CDR3 DNA: TGTGCCAGCAGTTGGGACAGGGGTGATACTGAAGCTTTCTTT

clone size: NA
J gene: TRBJ2-7
D gene: NA
V gene: TRBV12-3/TRBV12-4
CDR3 protein: CASSLLGGGTYEQYF
CDR3 DNA: TGTGCCAGCAGTTTACTAGGGGGAGGGACCTACGAGCAGTACTTC

clone size: few
J gene: TRBJ2-7
D gene: NA
V gene: TRBV7-9
CDR3 protein: CASSLGGQGYYEQYF
CDR3 DNA: TGTGCCAGCAGCTTAGGCGGGCAGGGGTACTACGAGCAGTACTTC

clone size: few
J gene: TRBJ2-5
D gene: TRBD2
V gene: TRBV20-1
CDR3 protein: CSAKYPLGIAGGGPQETQYF
CDR3 DNA: TGCAGTGCCAAGTACCCCCTTGGGATAGCGGGGGGCGGACCCCAAGAGACCCAGTACTTC

clone size: NA
J gene: TRBJ2-1
D gene: TRBD2
V gene: TRBV3-1
CDR3 protein: CASSQSLGLAVYNEQFF
CDR3 DNA: TGTGCCAGCAGCCAATCACTGGGACTAGCGGTCTACAATGAGCAGTTCTTC

clone size: NA
J gene: TRBJ2-2
D gene: NA
V gene: TRBV5-1
CDR3 protein: CASSLYSDTGELFF
CDR3 DNA: TGCGCCAGCAGCTTGTATAGCGACACCGGGGAGCTGTTTTTT

clone size: NA
J gene: TRBJ2-1
D gene: NA
V gene: TRBV11-2
CDR3 protein: CASSFEISYNEQFF
CDR3 DNA: TGTGCCAGCAGCTTTGAGATCTCCTACAATGAGCAGTTCTTC

clone size: few
J gene: TRBJ1-1
D gene: NA
V gene: TRBV29-1
CDR3 protein: CSGGPGGEAFF
CDR3 DNA: TGCAGCGGTGGACCGGGAGGTGAAGCTTTCTTT

clone size: few
J gene: TRBJ2-3
D gene: NA
V gene: TRBV21-1
CDR3 protein: CALLGGEGDTQYF
CDR3 DNA: TGTGCCCTTTTGGGGGGGGAAGGAGATACGCAGTATTTT

clone size: once
J gene: TRBJ1-2
D gene: NA
V gene: TRBV19
CDR3 protein: CATEGSDYGYTF
CDR3 DNA: TGTGCCACCGAGGGGAGTGACTATGGCTACACCTTC

clone size: NA
J gene: TRBJ2-7
D gene: TRBD1
V gene: TRBV3-1
CDR3 protein: CASSMGQGSYEQYF
CDR3 DNA: TGTGCCAGCAGCATGGGACAGGGAAGCTACGAGCAGTACTTC

clone size: NA
J gene: TRBJ2-1
D gene: NA
V gene: TRBV7-2
CDR3 protein: CASSLRPRDYSYNEQFF
CDR3 DNA: TGTGCCAGCAGCCTACGGCCGCGAGACTACTCCTACAATGAGCAGTTCTTC

clone size: few
J gene: TRBJ2-3
D gene: TRBD2
V gene: TRBV20-1
CDR3 protein: CSARTSGPGRDTQYF
CDR3 DNA: TGCAGTGCCCGGACTAGCGGCCCTGGCAGGGATACGCAGTATTTT

clone size: few
J gene: TRBJ2-7
D gene: NA
V gene: TRBV15
CDR3 protein: CATSRASMVGEQYF
CDR3 DNA: TGTGCCACCAGCAGAGCTAGCATGGTAGGCGAGCAGTACTTC

clone size: NA
J gene: TRBJ2-7
D gene: NA
V gene: TRBV12-3/TRBV12-4
CDR3 protein: CASSLGMGRAYEQYF
CDR3 DNA: TGTGCCAGCAGTTTAGGTATGGGACGTGCCTACGAGCAGTACTTC

clone size: NA
J gene: TRBJ1-1
D gene: NA
V gene: TRBV29-1
CDR3 protein: CSVKRTGFSNTEAFF
CDR3 DNA: TGCAGCGTAAAACGAACAGGGTTCTCGAACACTGAAGCTTTCTTT

clone size: NA
J gene: TRBJ2-3
D gene: NA
V gene: TRBV7-2
CDR3 protein: CASSFLLAFTDTQYF
CDR3 DNA: TGTGCCAGCAGCTTCCTGCTAGCGTTCACAGATACGCAGTATTTT

clone size: NA
J gene: TRBJ1-5
D gene: NA
V gene: TRBV5-1
CDR3 protein: CASSPLDGPWHF
CDR3 DNA: TGCGCCAGCAGCCCTCTGGACGGACCCTGGCATTTT

clone size: NA
J gene: TRBJ1-2
D gene: NA
V gene: TRBV5-1
CDR3 protein: CASSLLRLGPANYGYTF
CDR3 DNA: TGCGCCAGCAGCTTGCTTCGACTCGGCCCAGCTAACTATGGCTACACCTTC

clone size: few
J gene: TRBJ2-7
D gene: TRBD1
V gene: TRBV6-6
CDR3 protein: CASSRPGTVYEQYF
CDR3 DNA: TGTGCCAGCAGCCGACCTGGGACAGTCTACGAGCAGTACTTC

clone size: few
J gene: TRBJ2-3
D gene: TRBD1
V gene: TRBV5-1
CDR3 protein: CASSPWTGAGTDTQYF
CDR3 DNA: TGCGCCAGCAGCCCCTGGACAGGGGCAGGCACAGATACGCAGTATTTT